This T cell receptor beta chain was obtained from a study of glioma-infiltrating T cells. General study findings and limits: Gliomas, especially low-grade, showed above-expected tissue-blood divergence; non-neoplastic patients showed below. Only very few CDR3 sequences appeared in both tissue and blood.

As for this clonotype: Its target is unknown.

The ends lost 0 bases at V and 7 bases at J; junction bases unmatched: 11. Germline V gives CDR1 MNHEY, CDR2 SVGEGT. This CDR3 contains 17 residues. Amplification of TCR alpha and beta CDR3 regions from RNA used iRepertoire nested multiplex PCR. Tissue mRNA or PBMC total RNA, roughly 100-400 ng, went into one-step reverse transcription and amplification. TCRdb re-called the multiplex PCR reads through MiXCR, storing one row per CDR3 protein. The repertoire holds about 190,000 distinct CDR3 sequences, with 32% as singletons. This chain links TRBV6-2 or TRBV6-3 with TRBJ2-7; 11 bases match TRBD2. The sequenced sample consisted of glioma tissue, nonneoplastic brain tissue, or PBMCs (not recorded which). The source of this sequence is a human donor with low-grade glioma or glioblastoma, undergoing nonglioma brain surgery, or in good health (not recorded which). The DNA for the CDR3 is TGTGCCAGCAGTTACTCGTCTGAACTAGCGGGGGCGGGGGAGCAGTACTTC. Its protein product is CASSYSSELAGAGEQYF.